A single sample gave rise to the 22 T cell receptor beta chains below, sequenced in a study of OX40 agonist ivuxolimab in advanced cancers. Profiling relied on immunoSEQ multiplex PCR, and the TCRdb table lists in-frame clones only, not all of them. Of 60,000 or so clones in the sample, around four fifths were seen once. This specimen consisted of CD4+ or CD8+ T cells sorted from blood, obtained in a trial of the OX40 agonist ivuxolimab. These TCRs come from an adult with an advanced solid tumor such as melanoma, head and neck, liver or kidney cancer.

This clone was picked up one time. V is TRBV6-1 and J is TRBJ2-1; 8 nucleotides match TRBD2. Germline trimming cut 2 bases from V and 6 bases from J; bases unmatched to any gene: 6. CDR1 and CDR2 (germline): MNHNS, SASEGT. The CDR3 totals 15 residues. The CDR3 sequence: CASSEPGGPLNEQFF. The CDR3 DNA is TGTGCCAGCAGTGAACCGGGGGGGCCCCTCAATGAGCAGTTCTTC.

The chain has TRBV7-2 and TRBJ2-7; tentative D call: TRBD1 (5 bases). Trimming removed 6 bases from V and 0 bases from J, with 15 bases in between. CDR1 and CDR2 from the germline V gene are SGHTA and FQGNSA. This CDR3 comprises 15 residues. CDR3: CASSRQSSSSYEQYF. In DNA, the CDR3 is TGTGCCAGCAGTCGACAGTCGTCCAGCTCCTACGAGCAGTACTTC.

The rearrangement joins TRBV7-9 to TRBJ2-5; 9 nucleotides match TRBD2. Trimming took 7 bases from V and 6 from J; bases not matched to a gene: 15. This CDR3 contains 16 residues. CDR1 is SEHNR and CDR2 is FQNEAQ in the germline V gene (reference sequence). CDR3: CASTLGAAGGPKTQYF. The CDR3, as DNA: TGTGCCAGCACCTTGGGGGCCGCGGGGGGGCCGAAGACCCAGTACTTC.

The chain carries TRBV7-9 and TRBJ2-2, with D possibly being TRBD1 or TRBD2 (6 bases each). V was shortened by 8 bases and J by 5 bases, with 21 bases between the two germline ends. CDR1 is SEHNR, CDR2 FQNEAQ, per germline (reference sequence). CDR3 length: 16 residues. CDR3 in amino acids: CASGGHRRLETGELFF. The DNA for the CDR3 is TGTGCCAGCGGGGGGCACAGACGACTGGAAACCGGGGAGCTGTTTTTT.

V is TRBV5-1 and J is TRBJ2-1, with 10 nucleotides matching TRBD1. CDR3 length equals 16 residues. The ends lost 4 bases at V and 9 bases at J; junction bases unmatched: 13. Germline-derived CDR1 and CDR2 are SGHRS and YFSETQ. DNA of the CDR3: TGCGCCAGCAGCGGAACTTCCGACAGGGGGCTAGGTGAGCAGTTCTTC. Encoded protein: CASSGTSDRGLGEQFF.

The chain carries TRBV10-3 and TRBJ2-1; D perhaps matches TRBD1 (5 bases). The CDR3 has 13 residues. In germline, CDR1 is ENHRY, CDR2 SYGVKD. Deletions cut 2 bases from V and 8 bases from J, with 10 bases between. Here the CDR3 DNA reads TGTGCCATCAGTGAGGCAGGGATGGATGAGCAGTTCTTC. Encoded protein: CAISEAGMDEQFF.

The V gene is TRBV10-3, the J gene TRBJ1-2; possible D gene TRBD1, 6 bases. The CDR3 contains 12 residues. CDR1 is ENHRY and CDR2 is SYGVKD in the germline V gene. With 5 bases removed from V and 8 bases from J, the gap between germline ends came to 12 bases. The CDR3 DNA reads TGTGCCATCAGTTTTGGGGGGCGAGGCTACACCTTC. Translation gives CAISFGGRGYTF.

The chain carries TRBV19 and TRBJ1-6, with 8 nucleotides matching TRBD1. The CDR3 loop spans 19 amino acids. J was trimmed by 7 bases and V by 2 bases; bases with no gene match: 16. Per the germline V gene, CDR1 is LNHDA and CDR2 is SQIVND (reference sequence). The CDR3 nucleotides read TGTGCCAGTAGTATATTAAGGCGAGGCCGGGACAGGCTCAATTCACCCCTCCACTTT. Protein sequence: CASSILRRGRDRLNSPLHF.

The V call is TRBV28, the J call TRBJ2-7; D not resolved. V shed 6 bases and J shed 2 bases, with 14 bases lying between them. CDR3 size: 14 residues. The V gene's germline CDR1 is MDHEN and CDR2 SYDVKM. The CDR3 here is CASRARMGTYEQYF. CDR3 coding DNA: TGTGCCAGCAGGGCGAGGATGGGCACCTACGAGCAGTACTTC.

This clone was counted between two and nine times. The V and J genes are TRBV6-1 and TRBJ1-5; the D gene is possibly TRBD1 (5 bases). V was cut by 4 bases and J by 0 bases, with 10 bases left in between. This CDR3 has 15 amino acids. Per the germline V gene, CDR1 is MNHNS and CDR2 is SASEGT. The CDR3 nucleotides read TGTGCCAGCAGTGGCAGGGAGGGTAGCAATCAGCCCCAGCATTTT. It is translated as CASSGREGSNQPQHF.

This CDR3 reads CASSRLAVNTQYF. CDR3 sequence (DNA): TGTGCCAGCAGTCGACTAGCGGTAAATACGCAGTATTTT. The chain employs TRBV9 and TRBJ2-3; 9 positions agree with TRBD2. Germline V gives CDR1 SGDLS, CDR2 YYNGEE. This CDR3 has 13 amino acids. Trimming at V came to 5 bases and at J to 7 bases, leaving 5 bases not matched to a gene.

V gene TRBV9 combines with J gene TRBJ1-6, with TRBD1 as a possible D gene (5 bases). This CDR3 is 15 amino acids long. V lost 0 bases and J lost 7, with 11 bases in between. Germline CDR1 and CDR2: SGDLS and YYNGEE. The CDR3 sequence is CASSVELGENSPLHF. DNA of the CDR3: TGTGCCAGCAGCGTAGAGCTGGGGGAAAATTCACCCCTCCACTTT.

About this clone: One end of the junction does not line up with germline, which may come from a read error. The V call is TRBV7-7, the J call TRBJ2-3; TRBD2 matches 14 bases. CDR1 SSHAT and CDR2 FNYEAQ come from the germline V gene (reference sequence). CDR3 size: 19 residues. The CDR3 DNA reads TGTGCTAGCAGCCCCGTCCCGGGACTAGCGGGGGCGAACACAGATACGCAGTATTTT. This gives the protein CASSPVPGLAGANTDTQYF.

Only one count was recorded for this clone. V gene TRBV19 combines with J gene TRBJ1-5; D is uncertain. The CDR3 totals 14 residues. V was pared by 1 base and J by 4 bases, with 8 bases between. Germline V gives CDR1 LNHDA, CDR2 SQIVND (reference sequence). The CDR3 DNA sequence: TGTGCCAGTAGTATAGTCGCGGAAAATCAGCCCCAGCATTTT. Its translation: CASSIVAENQPQHF.

The chain carries TRBV6-5 and TRBJ1-1; D is unresolved. V was trimmed by 3 bases and J by 1 base, leaving 6 bases between them. The CDR3 contains 13 residues. Per the germline V gene, CDR1 is MNHEY and CDR2 is SVGAGI. CDR3 nucleotide sequence: TGTGCCAGCAGTTATAACACGAACACTGAAGCTTTCTTT. It yields the protein CASSYNTNTEAFF.

This clone occurred a few times. V gene TRBV11-3 combines with J gene TRBJ2-7; D is perhaps TRBD1 (8 bases). Trimming stripped 5 bases from V and 4 bases from J, with 21 bases between. The CDR3 sequence is 16 residues long. CDR1 and CDR2 (germline): SGHNT, YENEEA. The CDR3 DNA reads TGTGCCAGCAGCCCGGGAGGACAGGGCCCCTCATACGAGCAGTACTTC. Residues: CASSPGGQGPSYEQYF.

V usage is TRBV7-9 and J usage is TRBJ1-5, with 7 bases fitting TRBD1. Germline CDR1 reads SEHNR; CDR2 reads FQNEAQ (reference sequence). The CDR3 is 16 amino acids. V lost 4 bases and J lost 4; bases outside the gene matches: 10. DNA for the CDR3: TGTGCCAGCAGCTCCCCAGGGGGAAGAGGGAATCAGCCCCAGCATTTT. Translating gives CASSSPGGRGNQPQHF.

The J gene is TRBJ1-6, the V gene TRBV18; no clear D gene. V lost 4 bases and J lost 5, with 15 bases in between. Germline CDR1 KGHSH, CDR2 LQKENI. CDR3 length: 16 residues. This CDR3 reads CASSLNAVADNSPLHF. In DNA, the CDR3 is TGTGCCAGCTCACTTAACGCGGTGGCCGATAATTCACCCCTCCACTTT.

The chain combines TRBV5-6 with TRBJ1-1; no firm D call. Germline CDR1 and CDR2: SGHDT and YYEEEE. The CDR3 spans 13 residues. V was cut by 7 bases and J by 0 bases, with 10 bases left in between. CDR3 DNA: TGTGCCAGCTCCCGAAAGCTGAACACTGAAGCTTTCTTT. Translated: CASSRKLNTEAFF.

The chain combines TRBV7-2 with TRBJ2-7; weak D call: TRBD2 (7 bases). This CDR3 is 15 amino acids long. From germline, CDR1 is SGHTA and CDR2 FQGNSA. V was cut by 6 bases and J by 5 bases, with 20 bases left in between. In DNA, the CDR3 is TGTGCCAGCAGGCGTACCCCGGGGGGCCTCAACGAGCAGTACTTC. This translates into CASRRTPGGLNEQYF.

The chain couples TRBV5-8 to TRBJ2-1; possible D gene TRBD2, 5 bases. Per germline, CDR1 SGHTS and CDR2 YDEGEE. CDR3 length: 14 residues. V lost 4 bases and J lost 7, with 15 bases in between. CDR3 sequence: CASSPLEGGNEQFF. CDR3 nucleotides: TGTGCCAGCAGCCCTTTAGAGGGTGGGAATGAGCAGTTCTTC.

This chain joins TRBV2 and TRBJ1-1; D not certain. Per the germline V gene, CDR1 is SNHLY and CDR2 is FYNNEI. The CDR3 loop spans 12 amino acids. V dropped 8 bases and J dropped 0 bases, with 7 bases sitting between them. The CDR3 sequence is CASVLMNTEAFF. The DNA for the CDR3 is TGTGCCAGCGTCCTAATGAACACTGAAGCTTTCTTT.